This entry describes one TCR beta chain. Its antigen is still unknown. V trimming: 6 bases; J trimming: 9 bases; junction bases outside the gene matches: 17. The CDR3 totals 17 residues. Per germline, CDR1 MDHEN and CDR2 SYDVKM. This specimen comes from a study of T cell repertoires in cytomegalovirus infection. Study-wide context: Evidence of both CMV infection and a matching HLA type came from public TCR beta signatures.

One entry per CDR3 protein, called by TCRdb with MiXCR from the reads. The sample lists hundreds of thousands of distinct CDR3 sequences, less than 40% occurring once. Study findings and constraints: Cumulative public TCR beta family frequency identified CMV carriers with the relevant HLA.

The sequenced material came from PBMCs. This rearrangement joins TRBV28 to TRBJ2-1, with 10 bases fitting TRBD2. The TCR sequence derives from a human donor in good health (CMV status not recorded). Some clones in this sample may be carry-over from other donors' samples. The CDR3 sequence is CASRLLAGGGLHGEQFF. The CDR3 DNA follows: TGTGCCAGCAGACTATTAGCGGGGGGAGGGTTACATGGTGAGCAGTTCTTC.